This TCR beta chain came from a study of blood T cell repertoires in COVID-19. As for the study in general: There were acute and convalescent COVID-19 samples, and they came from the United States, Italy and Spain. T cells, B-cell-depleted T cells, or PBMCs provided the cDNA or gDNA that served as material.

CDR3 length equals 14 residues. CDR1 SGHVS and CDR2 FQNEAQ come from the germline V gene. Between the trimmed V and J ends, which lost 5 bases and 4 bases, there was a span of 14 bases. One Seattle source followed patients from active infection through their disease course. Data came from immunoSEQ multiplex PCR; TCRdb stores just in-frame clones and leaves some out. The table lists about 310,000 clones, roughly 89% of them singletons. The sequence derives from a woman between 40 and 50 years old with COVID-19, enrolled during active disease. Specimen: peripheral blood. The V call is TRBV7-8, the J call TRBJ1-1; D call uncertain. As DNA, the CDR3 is TGTGCCAGCAGCATCCGCTCGAGGCTCACTGAAGCTTTCTTT. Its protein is CASSIRSRLTEAFF.